The 32 T cell receptor beta chains presented below share a single source sample, sequenced in a study of cytomegalovirus exposure and HLA in healthy donors. Amplification used 60 Vbeta primers and 13 Jbeta primers. The protocol was immunoSEQ multiplex PCR, while the TCRdb copy is restricted to in-frame clones and leaves out a portion. The repertoire has around 300,000 clones, roughly two thirds of them found once; the top ten carry roughly 2.4%. Sequences were obtained from PBMCs. Receptors were obtained from a female donor in good health and CMV-seronegative.

This clone has a handful of counts. V usage is TRBV27 and J usage is TRBJ1-5; no clear D. The CDR3 runs to 13 residues. Trimming removed 2 bases at V and 4 bases at J, with 6 bases between. The germline V gene encodes CDR1 MNHEY and CDR2 SMNVEV (reference sequence). CDR3: CASSLAENQPQHF. DNA for the CDR3: TGTGCCAGCAGTTTAGCCGAGAATCAGCCCCAGCATTTT.

DNA for the CDR3: TGTGCCACCAGCAAACGAGGCGGGAGTAGTTCAAGTGAGCAGTTCTTC. Translating gives CATSKRGGSSSSEQFF. The rearrangement joins TRBV15 to TRBJ2-1; 7 positions agree with TRBD2. Germline V gives CDR1 LNHNV, CDR2 YYDKDF (reference sequence). The CDR3 consists of 16 residues. The trim removed 4 bases at V and 9 bases at J, leaving 15 bases unmatched.

V and J are TRBV15 and TRBJ1-5; 8 bases are a match to TRBD1. The CDR3 contains 15 residues. The J segment lost 5 bases and the V segment lost 3 bases, leaving 6 bases of the junction unmatched. CDR1 is LNHNV, CDR2 YYDKDF, per germline (reference sequence). The CDR3 spells CATSRDRDGYQPQHF. The CDR3 DNA is TGTGCCACCAGCAGGGACAGGGACGGTTATCAGCCCCAGCATTTT.

This chain uses TRBV29-1 with TRBJ2-7; 10 bases line up with TRBD1. Germline V gene data show CDR1 as SQVTM and CDR2 as ANQGSEA. Trimming removed 5 bases from V and 4 bases from J; junction bases left unmatched: 5. The CDR3 contains 13 residues. The CDR3: CSVYGQGVYEQYF. Here the CDR3 DNA reads TGCAGCGTTTACGGACAGGGGGTTTACGAGCAGTACTTC.

This chain links TRBV9 with TRBJ2-7, with 7 bases identical to TRBD1. The germline gives CDR1 SGDLS, CDR2 YYNGEE. The CDR3 contains 15 residues. V was clipped by 4 bases and J by 2 bases; unmatched bases: 9. Written as DNA, the CDR3 is TGTGCCAGCAGCACACGATCCGGGACAGCCTACGAGCAGTACTTC. Protein product: CASSTRSGTAYEQYF.

This chain uses TRBV14 with TRBJ2-2; 8 bases are shared with TRBD1. This CDR3 has 15 residues. V was clipped by 4 bases and J by 1 base; unmatched bases: 2. CDR1 and CDR2 from the germline V gene are SGHDN and FVKESK. CDR3 DNA: TGTGCCAGCAGCCCAGGGACAGGGAACACCGGGGAGCTGTTTTTT. Translating it yields CASSPGTGNTGELFF.

The J gene is TRBJ2-4, the V gene TRBV5-1; a possible D gene is TRBD1 (8 bases). The CDR3 runs to 13 residues. V was cut by 0 bases and J by 11 bases, with 12 bases left in between. Germline-derived CDR1 and CDR2 are SGHRS and YFSETQ. The CDR3 DNA sequence: TGCGCCAGCAGCTTGGAACAGGGGGGGGTTCAGTACTTC. As protein: CASSLEQGGVQYF.

The gene calls are TRBV27 and TRBJ2-6; D is ambiguous. Trimming stripped 4 bases from V and 4 bases from J, with 2 bases between. The CDR3 loop spans 12 amino acids. CDR1 is MNHEY and CDR2 is SMNVEV in the germline V gene (reference sequence). The CDR3 DNA reads as TGTGCCAGCAGTTCAGGGGCCAACGTCCTGACTTTC. This encodes CASSSGANVLTF.

This sequence joins TRBV27 and TRBJ2-1; TRBD1 is a possible D gene (5 bases). CDR1 and CDR2 from the germline V gene are MNHEY and SMNVEV (reference sequence). The CDR3 runs 12 residues. Trimming removed 8 bases at V and 6 bases at J, with 11 bases between. CDR3 region: CASGNTGNEQFF. The CDR3, as DNA: TGTGCCAGCGGCAATACAGGCAATGAGCAGTTCTTC.

The J gene is TRBJ2-7, the V gene TRBV6-1, with D unclear. The V and J ends lost 7 bases and 0 bases respectively, with 16 bases between them. The CDR3 length is 15 residues. The germline gives CDR1 MNHNS, CDR2 SASEGT. As DNA, the CDR3 is TGTGCCAGCATCCCCGGGTTAACCTACTCCTACGAGCAGTACTTC. Protein sequence: CASIPGLTYSYEQYF.

This clone has just a few counts. The chain recombines TRBV7-9 with TRBJ2-1; 10 bases align to TRBD2. CDR1 is SEHNR, CDR2 FQNEAQ, per germline (reference sequence). CDR3 length: 15 residues. The V gene end was trimmed by 1 base and the J gene end by 6 bases; junction bases not matched to a gene: 3. The CDR3 loop reads CASSLVAGGPNEQFF. DNA for the CDR3: TGTGCCAGCAGCTTAGTAGCGGGAGGTCCCAATGAGCAGTTCTTC.

The chain joins TRBV18 to TRBJ2-2; tentative D call: TRBD2 (6 bases). The CDR3 has 16 amino acids. Trimming took off 0 bases at V and 6 bases at J, with 14 bases between the two ends. Germline CDR1 is KGHSH and CDR2 is LQKENI. CDR3 in DNA: TGTGCCAGCTCACCACCAAATTTTCTAGCGTCCGGGGAGCTGTTTTTT. It is translated as CASSPPNFLASGELFF.

The chain recombines TRBV6-5 with TRBJ1-3, with no clear D. This CDR3 is built from 15 residues. The germline gives CDR1 MNHEY, CDR2 SVGAGI. The V end was cut by 7 bases, the J end by 0 bases, with 13 bases between. CDR3 loop: CASTKEGSSGNTIYF. For the CDR3, the DNA is TGTGCCAGCACCAAGGAGGGCAGCTCTGGAAACACCATATATTTT.

Only a few counts were recorded for this clone. V usage is TRBV27 and J usage is TRBJ2-5; D might be TRBD1 (5 bases). V was trimmed by 0 bases and J by 8 bases, leaving 16 bases between them. Germline-derived CDR1 and CDR2 are MNHEY and SMNVEV (reference sequence). The CDR3 totals 15 residues. The CDR3 sequence: CASSLSVGAVGTQYF. In nucleotides, the CDR3 is TGTGCCAGCAGTTTATCTGTAGGGGCTGTGGGAACCCAGTACTTC.

This clone was seen a handful of times. The V and J genes are TRBV11-3 and TRBJ1-1; 7 bases line up with TRBD1. CDR1 is SGHNT, CDR2 YENEEA, per germline. The CDR3 covers 14 residues. V was clipped by 5 bases and J by 1 base; unmatched bases: 4. The CDR3: CASSLRQGNTEAFF. As DNA, the CDR3 is TGTGCCAGCAGCCTAAGACAGGGGAACACTGAAGCTTTCTTT.

This clone was seen just once. The rearrangement links TRBV5-4 to TRBJ2-3, with D possibly matching TRBD1 (5 bases). Germline loops: CDR1 SGHNT, CDR2 YYREEE (reference sequence). The V end lost 5 bases, the J end lost 5 bases, and 21 bases lay between the germline ends. The CDR3 totals 16 residues. CDR3 nucleotides: TGTGCCAGCAGGATGCAGGGTCTCTTGTTGGGAGATACGCAGTATTTT. Translating it yields CASRMQGLLLGDTQYF.

The chain is built from TRBV5-1 and TRBJ2-7; D is perhaps TRBD2 (5 bases). Trimming stripped 0 bases from V and 2 bases from J, with 6 bases between. CDR1 is SGHRS and CDR2 is YFSETQ in the germline V gene. The CDR3 length is 13 residues. In DNA, the CDR3 is TGCGCCAGCAGCTTGGACGGGGCCTACGAGCAGTACTTC. Amino acids: CASSLDGAYEQYF.

J is TRBJ1-5 and V is TRBV27; tentatively, D is TRBD1 (6 bases). The germline CDR1 and CDR2 sequences are MNHEY and SMNVEV (reference sequence). CDR3 length: 15 residues. The V gene lost 8 bases and the J gene lost 1 base, with 15 bases spanning the gap. The CDR3 here is CASRRQARSNQPQHF. In nucleotides, the CDR3 is TGTGCCAGCCGAAGACAGGCGCGAAGCAATCAGCCCCAGCATTTT.

The table lists this clone with a few counts. The genes are TRBV7-9 and TRBJ2-1; weak D call: TRBD2 (6 bases). CDR3 length: 15 residues. The ends were cut back, 3 bases at V and 7 bases at J, with 16 bases in the middle. The V gene's germline CDR1 is SEHNR and CDR2 FQNEAQ (reference sequence). The CDR3 loop reads CASSFPKGGANEQFF. CDR3 sequence (DNA): TGTGCCAGCAGCTTTCCCAAAGGCGGGGCAAATGAGCAGTTCTTC.

This clone was seen only once. This chain links TRBV9 with TRBJ2-3; 7 bases are shared with TRBD2. The CDR3 is made up of 16 amino acids. Germline V CDR1 and CDR2: SGDLS, YYNGEE. With V trimmed by 0 bases and J by 5 bases, 9 bases remained unmatched. CDR3 in DNA: TGTGCCAGCAGCGTAGAGGCGGGGACTAACATAGATACGCAGTATTTT. This encodes CASSVEAGTNIDTQYF.

This sequence joins TRBV30 and TRBJ2-1; 8 nucleotides agree with TRBD1. The CDR3 is made up of 14 amino acids. V gave up 2 bases and J gave up 12 bases; unmatched junction bases: 12. In germline, CDR1 is GTSNPN, CDR2 SVGIG (reference sequence). The CDR3 region is CAWSLRTGRGGQFF. DNA of the CDR3: TGTGCCTGGAGTCTAAGGACAGGGAGAGGGGGGCAGTTCTTC.

This clone was seen once. J is TRBJ1-3 and V is TRBV10-1; the D is unclear. Between the trimmed V and J ends, which lost 0 bases and 2 bases, there was a span of 8 bases. CDR1 is WNHNN and CDR2 is SYGVQD in the germline V gene (reference sequence). The CDR3 is 15 residues long. The CDR3 here is CASSESGGTGNTIYF. The CDR3 coding sequence is TGCGCCAGCAGTGAGTCAGGAGGGACTGGAAACACCATATATTTT.

V gene TRBV9 combines with J gene TRBJ2-3; D perhaps matches TRBD2 (6 bases). CDR3 length equals 16 residues. Between the trimmed V and J ends, which lost 4 bases and 2 bases, there was a span of 17 bases. Per the germline V gene, CDR1 is SGDLS and CDR2 is YYNGEE. The CDR3 loop is CASSRGGTWNTDTQYF. In DNA form, the CDR3 reads TGTGCCAGCAGCAGAGGCGGGACTTGGAACACAGATACGCAGTATTTT.

The chain is built from TRBV11-2 and TRBJ2-7, with TRBD1 matching 7 bases. Trimming cost V 1 base and J 7 bases; bases outside gene matches: 7. This CDR3 has 14 residues. Germline V gives CDR1 SGHAT, CDR2 FQNNGV. The CDR3 reads CASSLGATGWEQYF. CDR3 bases: TGTGCCAGCAGCTTAGGTGCGACAGGGTGGGAGCAGTACTTC.

The chain has TRBV5-6 and TRBJ1-6, with D possibly being TRBD1 (6 bases). Trimming took off 4 bases at V and 7 bases at J, with 12 bases between the two ends. The CDR3 runs 14 residues. Germline CDR1 reads SGHDT; CDR2 reads YYEEEE. The CDR3 sequence is CASSLTGTNSPLHF. The CDR3 DNA sequence: TGTGCCAGCAGCCTGACAGGTACCAATTCACCCCTCCACTTT.

This clone was counted a few times. The V gene is TRBV11-2, the J gene TRBJ2-7, with 7 positions matching TRBD1. The CDR3 is 15 residues long. Germline V gives CDR1 SGHAT, CDR2 FQNNGV. V was pared by 5 bases and J by 3 bases, with 10 bases of the junction left unmatched. The CDR3 protein is CASSRDLTGIYEQYF. In DNA, the CDR3 is TGTGCCAGCAGCCGGGACCTGACAGGGATCTACGAGCAGTACTTC.

V and J are TRBV15 and TRBJ1-3, with a tentative D call TRBD1 (6 bases). With 2 bases removed from V and 11 bases from J, the gap between germline ends came to 19 bases. The germline V gene encodes CDR1 LNHNV and CDR2 YYDKDF (reference sequence). The CDR3 runs to 15 residues. For the CDR3, the DNA is TGTGCCACCAGCAGACCGACCGGGGACACCCACTCCATATATTTT. Residues: CATSRPTGDTHSIYF. Using reference TRBV15 and TRBJ1-3 for the parts outside the CDR3, the full variable domain is DAMVIQNPRYQVTQFGKPVTLSCSQTLNHNVMYWYQQKSSQAPKLLFHYYDKDFNNEADTPDNFQSRRPNTSFCFLDIRSPGLGDTAMYLCATSRPTGDTHSIYFGEGSWLTVV.

The V and J genes are TRBV6-6 and TRBJ2-7; D might be TRBD2 (5 bases). Germline V gives CDR1 MNHNY, CDR2 SVGAGI (reference sequence). V was cut by 0 bases and J by 2 bases, with 11 bases left in between. The CDR3 sequence is 15 residues long. CDR3 region: CASSYSSDSTYEQYF. The DNA for the CDR3 is TGTGCCAGCAGTTACTCTTCGGACTCCACCTACGAGCAGTACTTC.

This sequence joins TRBV4-1 and TRBJ2-2; TRBD2 matches at 8 bases. J gave up 1 base and V 4 bases, and 8 bases lay outside the gene matches. The CDR3 is 17 amino acids. The germline V gene has CDR1 MGHRA and CDR2 YSYEKL. The CDR3 coding sequence is TGCGCCAGCAGCCCTTTCACTAGCGGCGGGAACACCGGGGAGCTGTTTTTT. Its protein is CASSPFTSGGNTGELFF.

The chain is built from TRBV7-9 and TRBJ2-5, with 9 bases matching TRBD2. The better agreement between TRBJ2-7 and the DNA end casts doubt on the J call. Germline assignment: CDR1 SEHNR and CDR2 FQNEAQ (reference sequence). The CDR3 length is 17 residues. CDR3 nucleotide sequence: TGTGCCAGCAGCTTAGGTTCCCCAGCGGGAGGAACCTACGAGCAGTACTTC. The encoded protein is CASSLGSPAGGTYEQYF.

V gene TRBV6-1 combines with J gene TRBJ2-4; possible D gene TRBD1, 6 bases. This CDR3 is built from 15 residues. V lost 5 bases, J lost 6 bases, and 17 bases lay in between. Germline-derived CDR1 and CDR2 are MNHNS and SASEGT. CDR3 sequence reads: CASSTQQGYLNIQYF. The CDR3 DNA reads TGTGCCAGCAGTACGCAACAGGGATACCTAAACATTCAGTACTTC.

The table lists this clone with a count of one. CDR3 protein: CASSLALAGNTGELFF. CDR3 DNA: TGTGCCAGCAGCTTGGCGCTAGCGGGGAACACCGGGGAGCTGTTTTTT. The V call is TRBV5-6, the J call TRBJ2-2, with TRBD2 matching over 8 bases. Unmatched junction bases numbered 2, after V lost 0 bases and J lost 1 base. Germline V gene sequence: CDR1 SGHDT, CDR2 YYEEEE. The CDR3 has 16 amino acids.